A few counts support the clone carrying this TCR beta chain. CDR3 size: 16 residues. The V gene's germline CDR1 is MNHNS and CDR2 SASEGT. With V trimmed by 1 base and J by 4 bases, 6 bases remained unmatched. Clones were read by immunoSEQ multiplex PCR, and TCRdb kept only the in-frame ones, dropping some. The sample comprises around 250,000 clones, approximately 85% of which are singletons, and roughly 5.3% rests with the top ten. This entry is derived from a study of blood T cell repertoires in COVID-19. This chain uses TRBV6-1 with TRBJ2-5, with TRBD2 matching over 10 bases. This sequence was found in a man between 50 and 59 years old with active or convalescent COVID-19. The sample comprised peripheral blood. The CDR3 nucleotides are TGTGCCAGCAGTGAAGGGGGACTAGCGTTGGGAGAGACCCAGTACTTC. Its translation is CASSEGGLALGETQYF.